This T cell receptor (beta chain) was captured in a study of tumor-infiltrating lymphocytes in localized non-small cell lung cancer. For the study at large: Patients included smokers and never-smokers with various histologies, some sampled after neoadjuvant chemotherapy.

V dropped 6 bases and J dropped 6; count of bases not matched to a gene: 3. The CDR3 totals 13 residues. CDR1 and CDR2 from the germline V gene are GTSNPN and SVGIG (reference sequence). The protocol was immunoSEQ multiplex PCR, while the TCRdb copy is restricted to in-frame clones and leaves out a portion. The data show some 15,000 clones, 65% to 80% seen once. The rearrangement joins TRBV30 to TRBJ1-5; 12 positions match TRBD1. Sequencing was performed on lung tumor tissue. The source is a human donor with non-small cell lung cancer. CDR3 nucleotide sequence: TGTGCCTGCGGGACAGGGGGCGGTCAGCCCCAGCATTTT. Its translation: CACGTGGGQPQHF.